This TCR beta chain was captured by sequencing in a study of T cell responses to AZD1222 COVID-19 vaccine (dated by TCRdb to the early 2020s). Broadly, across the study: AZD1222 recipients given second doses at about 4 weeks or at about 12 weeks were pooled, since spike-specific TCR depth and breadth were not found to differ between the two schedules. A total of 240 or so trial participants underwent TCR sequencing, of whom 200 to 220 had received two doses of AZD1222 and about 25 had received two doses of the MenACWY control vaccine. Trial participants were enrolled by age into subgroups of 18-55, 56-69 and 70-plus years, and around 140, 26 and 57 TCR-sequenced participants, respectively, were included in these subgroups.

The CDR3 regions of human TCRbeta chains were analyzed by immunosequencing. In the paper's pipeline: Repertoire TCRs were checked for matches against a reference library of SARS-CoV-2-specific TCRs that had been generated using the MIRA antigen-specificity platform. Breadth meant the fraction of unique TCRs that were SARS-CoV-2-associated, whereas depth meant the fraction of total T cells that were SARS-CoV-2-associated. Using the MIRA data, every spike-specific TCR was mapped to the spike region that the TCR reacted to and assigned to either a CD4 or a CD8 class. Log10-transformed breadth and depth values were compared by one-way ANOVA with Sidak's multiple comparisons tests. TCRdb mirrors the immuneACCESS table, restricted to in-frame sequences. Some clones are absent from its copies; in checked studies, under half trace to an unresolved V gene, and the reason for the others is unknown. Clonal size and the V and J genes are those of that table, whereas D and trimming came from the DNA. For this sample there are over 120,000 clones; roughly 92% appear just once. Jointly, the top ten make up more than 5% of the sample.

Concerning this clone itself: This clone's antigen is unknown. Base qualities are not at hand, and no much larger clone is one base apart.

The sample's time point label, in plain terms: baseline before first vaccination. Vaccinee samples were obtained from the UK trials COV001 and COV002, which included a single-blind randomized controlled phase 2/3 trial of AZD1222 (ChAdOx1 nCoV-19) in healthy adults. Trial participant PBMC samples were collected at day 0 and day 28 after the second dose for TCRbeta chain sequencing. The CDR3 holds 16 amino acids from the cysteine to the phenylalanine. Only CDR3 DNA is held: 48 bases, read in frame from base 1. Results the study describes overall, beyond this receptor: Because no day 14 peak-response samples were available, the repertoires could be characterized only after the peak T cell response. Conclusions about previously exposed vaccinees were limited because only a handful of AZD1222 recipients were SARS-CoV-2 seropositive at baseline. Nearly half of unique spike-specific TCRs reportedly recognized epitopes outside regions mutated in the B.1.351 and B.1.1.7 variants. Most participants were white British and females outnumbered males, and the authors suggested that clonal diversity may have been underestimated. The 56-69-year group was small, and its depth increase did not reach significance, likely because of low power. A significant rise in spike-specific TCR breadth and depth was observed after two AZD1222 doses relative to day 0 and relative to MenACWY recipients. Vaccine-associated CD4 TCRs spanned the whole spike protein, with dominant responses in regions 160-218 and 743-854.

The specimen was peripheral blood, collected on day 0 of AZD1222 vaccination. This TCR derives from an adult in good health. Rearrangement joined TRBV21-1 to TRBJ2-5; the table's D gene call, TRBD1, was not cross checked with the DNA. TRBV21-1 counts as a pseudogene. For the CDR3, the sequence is CASSTTGTGRDETQYF. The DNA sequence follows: TGTGCCAGCAGCACCACCGGGACAGGGCGGGATGAGACCCAGTACTTC.